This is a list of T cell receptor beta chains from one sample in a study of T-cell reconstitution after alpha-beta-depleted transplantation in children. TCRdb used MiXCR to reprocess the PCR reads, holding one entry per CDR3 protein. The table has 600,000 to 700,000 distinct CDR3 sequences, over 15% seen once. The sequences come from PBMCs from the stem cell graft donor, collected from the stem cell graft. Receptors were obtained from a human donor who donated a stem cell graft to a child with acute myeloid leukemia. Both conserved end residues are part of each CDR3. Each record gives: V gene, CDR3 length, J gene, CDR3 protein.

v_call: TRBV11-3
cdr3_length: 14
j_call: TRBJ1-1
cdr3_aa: CAVRERGRSTEAFF

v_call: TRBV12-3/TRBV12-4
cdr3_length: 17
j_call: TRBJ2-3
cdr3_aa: CASSFLTGVVIADTQYF

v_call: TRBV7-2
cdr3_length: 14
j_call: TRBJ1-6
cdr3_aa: CASSQDREASPLHF

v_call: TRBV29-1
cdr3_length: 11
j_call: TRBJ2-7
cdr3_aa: CSVGPGDEQYF

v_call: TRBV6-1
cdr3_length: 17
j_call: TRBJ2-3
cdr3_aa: CASSESLAGGNTDTQYF

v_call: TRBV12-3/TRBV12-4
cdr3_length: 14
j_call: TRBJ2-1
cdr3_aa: CASRLAGSHNEQFF

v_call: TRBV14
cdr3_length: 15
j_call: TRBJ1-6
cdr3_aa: CASSRGVGGNSPLHF

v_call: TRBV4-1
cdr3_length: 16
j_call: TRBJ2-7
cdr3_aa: CASSLQGPPAENEQYF

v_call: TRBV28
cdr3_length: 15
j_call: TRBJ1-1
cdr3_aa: CASRRGSLGNTKAFF

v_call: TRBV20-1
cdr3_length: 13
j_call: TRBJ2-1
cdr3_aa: CSARLAGTVEQFF

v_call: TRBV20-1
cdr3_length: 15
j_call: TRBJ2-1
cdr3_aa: CSARPGLAAYNEQFF

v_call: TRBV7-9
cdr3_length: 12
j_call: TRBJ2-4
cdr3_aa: CASERKGDIQYF

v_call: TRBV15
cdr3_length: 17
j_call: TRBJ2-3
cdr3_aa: CATSGGSGTSDPDTQYF

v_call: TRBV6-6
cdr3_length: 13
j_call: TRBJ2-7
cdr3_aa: CASSYPDHYEQYF

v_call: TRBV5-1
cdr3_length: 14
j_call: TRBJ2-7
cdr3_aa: CASSFLTSSYEQYF

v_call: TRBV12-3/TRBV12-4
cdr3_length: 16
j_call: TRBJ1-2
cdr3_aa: CASSSQRGTISYGYTF

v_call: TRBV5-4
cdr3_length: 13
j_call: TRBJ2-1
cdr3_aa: CASSSQVIDEQFF

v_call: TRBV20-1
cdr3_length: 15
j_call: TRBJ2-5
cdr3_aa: CSAQDGDRTQETQYF

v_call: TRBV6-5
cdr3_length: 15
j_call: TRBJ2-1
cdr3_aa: CASNDQVLLYNEQFF

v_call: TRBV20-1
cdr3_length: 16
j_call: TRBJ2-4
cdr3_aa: CSASSLRREGRNIQYF

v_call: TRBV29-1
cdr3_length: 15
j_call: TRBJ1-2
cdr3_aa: CSVEGTGLLNYGYTF

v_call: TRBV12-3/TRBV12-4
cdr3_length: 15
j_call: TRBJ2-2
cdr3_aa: CASSSRGPLTGELFF

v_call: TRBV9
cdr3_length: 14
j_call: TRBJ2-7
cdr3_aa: CASSPGQAPYEQYF

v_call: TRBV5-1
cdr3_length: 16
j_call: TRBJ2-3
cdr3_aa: CASSSVPNLPTDTQYF

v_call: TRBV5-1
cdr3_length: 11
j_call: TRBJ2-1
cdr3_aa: CASSLAVDWFF

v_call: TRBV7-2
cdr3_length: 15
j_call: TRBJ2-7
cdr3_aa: CASSLEKRGPYEQYF

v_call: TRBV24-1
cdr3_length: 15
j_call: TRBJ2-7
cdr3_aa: CATSDNRVGTYEQYF

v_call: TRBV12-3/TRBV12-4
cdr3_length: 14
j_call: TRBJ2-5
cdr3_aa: CASSASRSRETQYF

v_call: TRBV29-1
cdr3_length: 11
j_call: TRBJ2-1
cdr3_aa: CSVGDRNEQFF

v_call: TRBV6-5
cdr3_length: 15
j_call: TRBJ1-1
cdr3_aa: CASSYSISGPTEAFF

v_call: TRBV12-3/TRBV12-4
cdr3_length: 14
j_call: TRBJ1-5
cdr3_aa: CASSIPGGNQPQHF

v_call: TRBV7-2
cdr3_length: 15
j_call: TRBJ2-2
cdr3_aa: CASSFSFPPTGELFF

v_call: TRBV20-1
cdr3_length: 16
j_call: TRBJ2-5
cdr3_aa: CSAEISRGGAQETQYF

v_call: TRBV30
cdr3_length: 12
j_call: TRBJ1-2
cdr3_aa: CAWGPRTDNDTF

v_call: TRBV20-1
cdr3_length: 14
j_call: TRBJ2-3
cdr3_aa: CSARPGRGTDTQYF

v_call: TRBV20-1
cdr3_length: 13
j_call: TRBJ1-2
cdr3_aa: CSATSGDVYGYTF

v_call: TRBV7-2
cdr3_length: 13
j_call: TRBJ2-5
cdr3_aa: CASRSTGPETQYF

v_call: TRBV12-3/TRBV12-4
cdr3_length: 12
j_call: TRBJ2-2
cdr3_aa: CASPYNAGELFF

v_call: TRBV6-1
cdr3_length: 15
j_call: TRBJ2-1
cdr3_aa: CASRKNRESYNEQFF

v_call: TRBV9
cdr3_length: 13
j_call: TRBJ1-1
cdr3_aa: CASSVDVNTEAFF

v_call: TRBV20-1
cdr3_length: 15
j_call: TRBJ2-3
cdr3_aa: CSARDPRGPTDTQYF

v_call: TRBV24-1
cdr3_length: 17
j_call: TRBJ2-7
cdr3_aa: CATSESGTGGWSYEQYF

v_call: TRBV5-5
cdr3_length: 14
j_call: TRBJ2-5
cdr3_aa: CASRFTGFVETQYF

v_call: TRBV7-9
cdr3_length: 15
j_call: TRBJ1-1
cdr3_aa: CASSVDGHRNTEAFF

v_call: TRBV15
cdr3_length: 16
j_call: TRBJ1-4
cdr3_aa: CATSRDLWKRGEKLFF

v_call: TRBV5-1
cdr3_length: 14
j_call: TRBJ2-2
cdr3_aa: CASSSRGGTGELFF

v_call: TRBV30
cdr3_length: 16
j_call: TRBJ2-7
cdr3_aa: CAWSRPGTSGAYEQYF

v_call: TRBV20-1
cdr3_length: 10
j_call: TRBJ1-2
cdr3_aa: CSAVTGGYTF

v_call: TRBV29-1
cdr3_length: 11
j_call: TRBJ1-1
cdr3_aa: CSAIWATEAFF

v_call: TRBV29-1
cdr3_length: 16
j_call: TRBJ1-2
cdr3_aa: CSVYNLGRALNYGYTF

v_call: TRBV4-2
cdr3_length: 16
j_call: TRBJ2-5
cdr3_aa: CASSQELRGPLETQYF

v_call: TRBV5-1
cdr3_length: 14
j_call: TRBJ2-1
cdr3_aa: CASSPGQHYNEQFF

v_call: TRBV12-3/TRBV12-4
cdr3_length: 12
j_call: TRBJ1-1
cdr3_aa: CASTRENTEAFF

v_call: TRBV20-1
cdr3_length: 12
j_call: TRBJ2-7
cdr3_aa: CSASRDGYEQYF

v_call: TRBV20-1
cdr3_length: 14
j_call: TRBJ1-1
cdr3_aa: CSARGNTGNTEAFF